This TCR beta chain was sequenced during a study of T cell responses to AZD1222 COVID-19 vaccine. Here immunoSEQ multiplex PCR was the method, and the copy in TCRdb shows in-frame clones only, minus some. Of some 120,000 clones in the sample, just under 90% were seen once. V was trimmed by 0 bases and J by 7 bases, leaving 16 bases between them. CDR3 length: 16 residues. The V gene's germline CDR1 is SGDLS and CDR2 YYNGEE. The sequencing used peripheral blood, collected on day 0 of AZD1222 vaccination. This clonotype was obtained from an adult in good health. V and J are TRBV9 and TRBJ1-4; D ambiguous. The CDR3 region has the DNA TGTGCCAGCAGCGTAGGAAATGTCGGGGAAGGTGAAAAACTGTTTTTT. This gives the protein CASSVGNVGEGEKLFF.